This T cell receptor (beta chain) was sequenced for a study of identical twins. Study-level points and caveats: Conclusions were based on cross-sectional statistical analysis, without following the same donors.

The V gene's germline CDR1 is MGHRA and CDR2 YSYEKL. Unmatched junction bases numbered 9, after V lost 0 bases and J lost 6 bases. CDR3 length equals 17 residues. The sample holds a few counts of this clonotype. Its specificity is not known. Each CDR3 protein gets one entry after TCRdb re-called the 5' RACE reads with MiXCR. The sample contains approximately 680,000 distinct CDR3 sequences, 7% to 7.5% of which appear only once. The same sample was also studied in work on yellow fever vaccine responses in identical twins.

Input material: PBMCs. The chain links TRBV4-1 to TRBJ2-2; 8 bases align to TRBD1. The origin of this receptor is a woman younger than 35 in good health. The CDR3 bases are TGCGCCAGCAGCCAAGAGGGACAGGACAAACTACCCGGGGAGCTGTTTTTT. Its protein is CASSQEGQDKLPGELFF.